The present TCR beta chain was sequenced within a study of blood T cell repertoires in COVID-19. Study overall: Specimens from acute and convalescent COVID-19 originated in the United States, Italy and Spain. From T cells, B-cell-depleted T cells, or PBMCs came the material, which was cDNA or gDNA.

J was trimmed by 2 bases and V by 4 bases; bases with no gene match: 14. CDR1 and CDR2 (germline): SGHDT, YYEEEE. The CDR3 has 17 amino acids. Assay used: immunoSEQ multiplex PCR; TCRdb lists only in-frame clones, some missing. Of 84,000 or so clones in the sample, 88% were seen once. The receptor was isolated from a man aged 70-80 years with acute or convalescent COVID-19. V usage is TRBV5-6 and J usage is TRBJ2-7; 8 bases fit TRBD2. Sequenced sample: peripheral blood. The CDR3 spells CASSLRSVGRAAYEQYF. The CDR3 bases are TGTGCCAGCAGCCTCAGGTCGGTCGGGAGGGCCGCCTACGAGCAGTACTTC.